What follows are 9 T cell receptor beta chains derived from one specimen sequenced in a study of early T cells in non-severe SARS-CoV-2 infection. TCRdb ran MiXCR on the 5' RACE reads and lists one entry per CDR3 protein. The sample lists 27,000 or so distinct CDR3 sequences, 4.4% occurring once. The specimen sequenced was whole blood. The origin of the receptors is an adult who was a healthcare worker with PCR-confirmed SARS-CoV-2 infection or an uninfected control (not recorded which).

The sample holds many counts of this clonotype. V and J are TRBV28 and TRBJ2-7, with TRBD2 matching 10 bases. This CDR3 is built from 17 residues. Germline CDR1 MDHEN, CDR2 SYDVKM. With V trimmed by 4 bases and J by 5 bases, 14 bases remained unmatched. The CDR3, as DNA: TGTGCCAGCAGTTCCCTCGTGACGGCTAGCGGGAGAAACGAGCAGTACTTC. This gives the protein CASSSLVTASGRNEQYF.

About this clonotype itself: One base away lies a much larger clone, so this may be a sequencing read error. V and J are TRBV19 and TRBJ2-3; TRBD2 agrees at 12 bases. This CDR3 is 16 amino acids long. The germline CDR1 and CDR2 sequences are LNHDA and SQIVND (reference sequence). In DNA form, the CDR3 reads TGTGTCAGTAGTATGACTAGCGGGAGCAGGACAGATACGCAGTATTTT. Its protein product is CVSSMTSGSRTDTQYF.

This clonotype was seen more than once but under ten times. This chain uses TRBV11-2 with TRBJ2-1; 14 bases match TRBD2. Germline-derived CDR1 and CDR2 are SGHAT and FQNNGV. The J segment lost 6 bases and the V segment lost 5 bases, leaving 6 bases of the junction unmatched. CDR3 length: 16 residues. CDR3 sequence (DNA): TGTGCCAGCAGCATTCTCGGGACTAGCGGGAGCAATGAGCAGTTCTTC. This codes for CASSILGTSGSNEQFF.

In this sample, this clonotype turned up a few times. The chain joins TRBV7-2 to TRBJ2-3; 11 bases are shared with TRBD2. Trimming cost V 5 bases and J 1 base; bases outside gene matches: 2. The CDR3 covers 15 residues. Germline CDR1 is SGHTA and CDR2 is FQGNSA. CDR3 in DNA: TGTGCCAGCAGCCTGGGACTAGCGGGCACAGATACGCAGTATTTT. Translation: CASSLGLAGTDTQYF.

This clonotype was detected ten times or more. The chain couples TRBV7-9 to TRBJ1-1, with TRBD1 matching 8 bases. V dropped 4 bases and J dropped 3; count of bases not matched to a gene: 16. The CDR3 has 18 amino acids. Germline assignment: CDR1 SEHNR and CDR2 FQNEAQ (reference sequence). CDR3 DNA sequence: TGTGCCAGCAGCTCTCGCTTGGCAGGGGGCGTCAAGGACACTGAAGCTTTCTTT. This gives the protein CASSSRLAGGVKDTEAFF.

Details on this clonotype: One junction end does not reproduce the germline sequence, and a read error may be involved. The V call is TRBV7-2, the J call TRBJ2-3, with 10 nucleotides matching TRBD1. CDR3 size: 14 residues. Looked up from germline, CDR1 is SGHTA and CDR2 is FQGNSA. CDR3 amino acids: CASSPGQGEDMQYF. CDR3 bases: TGTGCCAGCAGCCCCGGACAGGGGGAGGATATGCAGTATTTT.

The V gene is TRBV5-6, the J gene TRBJ1-3; 7 nucleotides align to TRBD1. The germline gives CDR1 SGHDT, CDR2 YYEEEE. J was trimmed by 1 base and V by 4 bases; bases with no gene match: 2. This CDR3 is built from 14 residues. The CDR3 coding sequence is TGTGCCAGCAGCCCGGGACAGTCTGGAAACACCATATATTTT. Its protein product is CASSPGQSGNTIYF.

There are many counts of this clonotype. This chain links TRBV15 with TRBJ1-5; TRBD1 aligns across 7 bases. V lost 6 bases to trimming and J lost 3 bases; unmatched junction nucleotides: 2. Germline V lookup: CDR1 LNHNV, CDR2 YYDKDF (reference sequence). The length of the CDR3 is 13 residues. The DNA for the CDR3 is TGTGCCACCAGAGGACAGGCCAATCAGCCCCAGCATTTT. It codes for CATRGQANQPQHF.

This clonotype showed up many times. The chain recombines TRBV5-1 with TRBJ2-3; 9 bases fit TRBD2. V lost 0 bases, J lost 4 bases, and 3 bases stayed unmatched. The germline gives CDR1 SGHRS, CDR2 YFSETQ. The CDR3 spans 15 residues. The CDR3 loop reads CASSLVGLAADTQYF. CDR3 DNA sequence: TGCGCCAGCAGCTTGGTGGGACTAGCTGCAGATACGCAGTATTTT.